Each of the 10 T cell receptor beta chains below was sequenced from the same sample in a study of blood T cell repertoires in COVID-19 (dated by TCRdb to 2018 to 2020). Library construction relied on the immunoSEQ multiplex PCR assay. TCRdb carries this immuneACCESS record with in-frame sequences only. Its versions omit some clonotypes, under half of them owing to an unresolved V gene in the studies checked, with the rest unexplained. A total of roughly 300,000 clones appear in this sample, about 85% of them only once. The top ten hold roughly 13% of the sample. Sequenced: peripheral blood. These receptors were collected from a human donor in a cohort sampled during active COVID-19.

The DNA of the CDR3 is TGTGCCAGTAGATATGCAGGACTAGCGGGAGATGATACGCAGTATTTT. This translates into CASRYAGLAGDDTQYF. The rearrangement uses TRBV19 and TRBJ2-3, with 13 bases matching TRBD2. The CDR3 sequence is 16 residues long. The ends lost 6 bases at V and 6 bases at J; junction bases unmatched: 9. Per the germline V gene, CDR1 is LNHDA and CDR2 is SQIVND (reference sequence).

J is TRBJ1-4 and V is TRBV19; D gene ambiguous. The CDR3 consists of 17 residues. Per germline, CDR1 LNHDA and CDR2 SQIVND (reference sequence). Trimming removed 1 base at V and 8 bases at J, with 20 bases between. The CDR3 sequence is CASSIAAWGGSFEKLFF. The CDR3, as DNA: TGTGCCAGTAGTATAGCGGCCTGGGGAGGATCTTTCGAAAAACTGTTTTTT.

This chain links TRBV10-3 with TRBJ2-5; a weak D match, TRBD2 (6 bases). Germline CDR1 reads ENHRY; CDR2 reads SYGVKD. With 10 bases removed from V and 4 bases from J, the gap between germline ends came to 13 bases. CDR3 length: 12 residues. The CDR3 protein is CASGVSAETQYF. CDR3 nucleotides: TGTGCCAGCGGGGTGTCGGCAGAGACCCAGTACTTC.

A few counts support this clone. The chain joins TRBV3-1 (or the pseudogene TRBV3-2) to TRBJ2-1; 13 bases fit TRBD2. CDR3 length equals 19 residues. The V gene's germline CDR1 is LGHDT and CDR2 YNNKEL (reference sequence). J lost 9 bases, V lost 2 bases, and 16 bases had no gene match. CDR3 amino acids: CASSQPGTWTSGRKGEQFF. The CDR3 region has the DNA TGTGCCAGCAGCCAACCCGGGACCTGGACTAGCGGGAGAAAAGGTGAGCAGTTCTTC.

The V gene is TRBV6-6, the J gene TRBJ2-7; 7 bases are shared with TRBD1. The CDR3 runs to 14 residues. The germline V gene encodes CDR1 MNHNY and CDR2 SVGAGI (reference sequence). The ends lost 7 bases at V and 2 bases at J; junction bases unmatched: 8. The CDR3 is CASTRKGAAYEQYF. The CDR3 DNA reads TGTGCCAGCACAAGGAAGGGGGCTGCCTACGAGCAGTACTTC.

V usage is TRBV3-1 (or the pseudogene TRBV3-2) and J usage is TRBJ2-7; 11 nucleotides align to TRBD2. The V segment lost 7 bases and the J segment 6 bases; nucleotides outside the gene matches: 8. This CDR3 is built from 14 residues. In germline, CDR1 is LGHDT, CDR2 YNNKEL (reference sequence). In DNA, the CDR3 is TGTGCCAGCACCTCCCGACTAGCGGGAAGCGAGCAGTACTTC. Translation gives CASTSRLAGSEQYF.

The V gene is TRBV6-5, the J gene TRBJ2-7; D is perhaps TRBD2 (5 bases). Germline V gene lookup returns CDR1 MNHEY and CDR2 SVGAGI. Between the trimmed V and J ends, which lost 6 bases and 0 bases, there was a span of 9 bases. The CDR3 length is 13 residues. CDR3 protein: CASRRVYSYEQYF. CDR3 DNA: TGTGCCAGCAGGCGGGTATACTCCTACGAGCAGTACTTC.

V usage is TRBV7-9 and J usage is TRBJ2-3; the D is unclear. The germline V and J ends were trimmed by 5 bases and 1 base, with 10 bases remaining between them. The germline V gene has CDR1 SEHNR and CDR2 FQNEAQ (reference sequence). The CDR3 totals 14 residues. The CDR3 region is CASSASTRTDTQYF. CDR3 in DNA: TGTGCCAGCAGCGCCAGTACCCGCACAGATACGCAGTATTTT. The whole variable domain, filled in from reference TRBV7-9 and TRBJ2-3, reads DTGVSQNPRHKITKRGQNVTFRCDPISEHNRLYWYRQTLGQGPEFLTYFQNEAQLEKSRLLSDRFSAERPKGSFSTLEIQRTEQGDSAMYLCASSASTRTDTQYFGPGTRLTVL.

The chain employs TRBV5-1 and TRBJ2-2, with TRBD1 identical over 7 bases. Germline-derived CDR1 and CDR2 are SGHRS and YFSETQ. The V gene end was trimmed by 0 bases and the J gene end by 7 bases; junction bases not matched to a gene: 6. This CDR3 has 15 amino acids. The CDR3 loop is CASSLGRQGDGELFF. The CDR3 DNA sequence: TGCGCCAGCAGCTTGGGTAGACAGGGTGACGGGGAGCTGTTTTTT.

The chain couples TRBV28 to TRBJ2-7; 10 bases align to TRBD1. Per germline, CDR1 MDHEN and CDR2 SYDVKM. Losses at the gene ends were 8 bases for V and 3 bases for J; bases not matched to a gene: 7. This CDR3 has 14 residues. The CDR3 nucleotides are TGTGCCAGCGTCGACAGGGGGCGTCTCTACGAGCAGTACTTC. It translates to CASVDRGRLYEQYF.